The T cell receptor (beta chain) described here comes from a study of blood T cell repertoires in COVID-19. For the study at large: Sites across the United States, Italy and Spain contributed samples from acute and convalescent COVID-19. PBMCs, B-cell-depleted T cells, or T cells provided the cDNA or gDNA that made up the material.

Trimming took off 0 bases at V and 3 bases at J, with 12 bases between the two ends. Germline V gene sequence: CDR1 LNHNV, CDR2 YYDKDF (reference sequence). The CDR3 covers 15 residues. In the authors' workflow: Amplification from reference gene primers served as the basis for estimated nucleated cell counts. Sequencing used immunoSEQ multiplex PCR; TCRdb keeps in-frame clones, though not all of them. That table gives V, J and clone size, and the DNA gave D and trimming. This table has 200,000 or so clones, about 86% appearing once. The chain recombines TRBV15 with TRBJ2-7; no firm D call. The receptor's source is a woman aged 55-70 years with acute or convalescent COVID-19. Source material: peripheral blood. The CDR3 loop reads CATSREADSNYEQYF. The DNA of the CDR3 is TGTGCCACCAGCAGAGAAGCAGACTCAAACTACGAGCAGTACTTC.